This T cell receptor (beta chain) was documented in a study of cytomegalovirus exposure and HLA in healthy donors. Assay: immunoSEQ multiplex PCR; the TCRdb copy retains only in-frame clones and omits some. This sample carries about 160,000 clones, roughly 91% of them seen once, and the ten largest clones take 4% to 4.5%. The V segment lost 1 base and the J segment 5 bases; nucleotides outside the gene matches: 3. Germline V CDR1 and CDR2: SEHNR, FQNEAQ (reference sequence). The CDR3 extends over 14 amino acids. Sample: PBMCs. The rearrangement links TRBV7-9 to TRBJ1-2, with 8 positions matching TRBD1. This TCR came from a man younger than 35 in good health and CMV-seropositive. This CDR3 reads CASSLGGTGYGYTF. The CDR3 DNA follows: TGTGCCAGCAGCTTAGGCGGGACAGGATATGGCTACACCTTC.